The source of this T cell receptor (beta chain) is a study of regulatory T cells in long-lasting Graves disease. The CDR3 is 14 residues long. In germline, CDR1 is MDHEN, CDR2 SYDVKM. Trimming removed 6 bases at V and 4 bases at J, with 12 bases between. Time point of the sample: newly diagnosed GD, antithyroid drugs for less than 3 months. Following extraction of RNA from PBMCs, that RNA was used to make the TCR library. According to the study, TCR beta libraries were built with iRepertoire HTBI primers and CDR3-region Arm-PCR. TCRdb passed the multiplex PCR reads through MiXCR, listing each CDR3 protein once. This table holds around 450,000 distinct CDR3 sequences, roughly 17% found once. This same sample was also taken into another study, of T cells in Graves' hyperthyroidism and ophthalmopathy.

This sample comprised peripheral blood mononuclear cells (PBMCs), obtained at new diagnosis, from a patient treated with antithyroid drugs. The clonotype was recovered from a man aged 35 to 55 with Graves disease. The genes are TRBV28 and TRBJ2-2; D is possibly TRBD1 or TRBD2 (5 bases each). This CDR3 is CASSRPGSTGELFF. CDR3 DNA: TGTGCCAGCAGCCGGCCAGGGAGCACCGGGGAGCTGTTTTTT.